The sequence of this T cell receptor beta chain was determined in a study of shared clonotypes between healthy human individuals. Notes on this clone: Its antigen is currently unknown.

Sequencing used immunoSEQ multiplex PCR; TCRdb keeps in-frame clones, though not all of them. This sample has about 2,500,000 clones, with just over 90% found just once. V was cut by 8 bases and J by 4 bases, with 14 bases left in between. Germline assignment: CDR1 KGHSH and CDR2 LQKENI. The CDR3 runs 14 residues. The study's findings and limits: Among donors, the sharing of clonotypes was expected to be influenced by sequencing depth.

The TCR comes from a man aged 18 to 29 in good health. Sequenced sample: naive CD4+ T cells sorted from blood. The subset here: CD45RA+ positively selected. The genes are TRBV18 and TRBJ2-2; D remains unclear. Written as DNA, the CDR3 is TGTGCCAGCGCCGGGCTTTGGAGCACCGGGGAGCTGTTTTTT. Amino acids: CASAGLWSTGELFF.